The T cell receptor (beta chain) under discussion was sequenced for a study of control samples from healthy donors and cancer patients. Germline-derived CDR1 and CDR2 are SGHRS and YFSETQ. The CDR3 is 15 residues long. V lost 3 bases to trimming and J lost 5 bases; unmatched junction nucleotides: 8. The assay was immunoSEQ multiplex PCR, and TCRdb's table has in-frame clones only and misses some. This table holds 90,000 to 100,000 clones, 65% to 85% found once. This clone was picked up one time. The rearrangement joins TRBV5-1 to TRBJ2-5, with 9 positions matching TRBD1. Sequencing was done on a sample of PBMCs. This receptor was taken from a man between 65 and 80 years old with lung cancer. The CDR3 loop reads CASSWTGAPGETQYF. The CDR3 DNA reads TGCGCCAGCAGCTGGACAGGGGCCCCAGGTGAGACCCAGTACTTC.